These 10 T cell receptor beta chains were all obtained from the same sample, sequenced in a study of blood T cell repertoires in COVID-19. Libraries were prepared by immunoSEQ multiplex PCR; TCRdb keeps only in-frame clonotypes and omits some of them. The data contain tens of thousands of clones, 85% of them singletons. The specimen was peripheral blood. All receptors come from a human donor in a cohort sampled during active COVID-19.

CDR3 sequence (DNA): TGTGCCAGCAACCCGGGACAGGGGGCTCAGCCCCAGCATTTT. This sequence encodes CASNPGQGAQPQHF. The chain carries TRBV6-5 and TRBJ1-5; TRBD1 agrees at 12 bases. V shed 7 bases, J shed 6 bases, and the junction held 4 bases outside the gene matches. Germline V gene data show CDR1 as MNHEY and CDR2 as SVGAGI. The CDR3 totals 14 residues.

This clone appeared a few times. This chain connects TRBV7-2 to TRBJ2-2; the D gene is possibly TRBD2 (5 bases). Looked up from germline, CDR1 is SGHTA and CDR2 is FQGNSA. With 11 bases removed from V and 5 bases from J, the gap between germline ends came to 18 bases. This CDR3 contains 14 residues. The CDR3 DNA sequence: TGTGCCGGGAAAGGGCGGGCTGGAACCGGGGAGCTGTTTTTT. Translated, it gives CAGKGRAGTGELFF.

A few counts support this clone. The chain links TRBV2 to TRBJ2-7; 8 bases agree with TRBD2. Germline trimming cut 6 bases from V and 4 bases from J; bases unmatched to any gene: 5. The CDR3 runs 13 residues. In germline, CDR1 is SNHLY, CDR2 FYNNEI. The CDR3 here is CASRREAGYEQYF. In nucleotides, the CDR3 is TGTGCCAGCAGGCGGGAGGCTGGGTACGAGCAGTACTTC.

This clone counts as medium-sized. The V call is TRBV27, the J call TRBJ2-7; 7 positions match TRBD1. With V trimmed by 5 bases and J by 6 bases, 13 bases remained unmatched. The CDR3 contains 15 residues. Germline-derived CDR1 and CDR2 are MNHEY and SMNVEV (reference sequence). CDR3 residues: CASSSRQGFLGEQYF. Here the CDR3 DNA reads TGTGCCAGCAGTAGCAGACAGGGATTTTTAGGCGAGCAGTACTTC.

The chain has TRBV7-8 and TRBJ1-1, with D maybe TRBD1 (5 bases). The germline gives CDR1 SGHVS, CDR2 FQNEAQ. V was shortened by 1 base and J by 0 bases, with 6 bases between the two germline ends. The CDR3 consists of 14 residues. Here the CDR3 reads CASSLGRVNTEAFF. Written as DNA, the CDR3 is TGTGCCAGCAGCTTAGGCAGGGTGAACACTGAAGCTTTCTTT.

This clone appeared many times. This sequence joins TRBV5-5 and TRBJ2-7, with TRBD1 matching over 7 bases. V shed 6 bases, J shed 2 bases, and the junction held 5 bases outside the gene matches. CDR3 length: 13 amino acids. Per germline, CDR1 SGHKS and CDR2 YYEKEE (reference sequence). This CDR3 reads CASNTQGPYEQYF. As DNA, the CDR3 is TGTGCCAGCAACACACAGGGGCCCTACGAGCAGTACTTC.

The genes are TRBV7-9 and TRBJ1-5, with a weak D call TRBD1 (5 bases). There are 17 residues in the CDR3. V was cut by 5 bases and J by 0 bases, with 17 bases left in between. Germline CDR1 reads SEHNR; CDR2 reads FQNEAQ (reference sequence). DNA for the CDR3: TGTGCCAGCAGCCACTCCAGTGCTCAGGGTAGCAATCAGCCCCAGCATTTT. This gives the protein CASSHSSAQGSNQPQHF.

The V and J genes are TRBV12-5 and TRBJ2-1; 11 bases agree with TRBD2. Germline V gene sequence: CDR1 LGHNT, CDR2 FRNRAP. The V and J ends lost 1 base and 4 bases, in that order; junction bases with no gene match: 3. The CDR3 has 16 residues. The CDR3 sequence: CASGLAGTSGYNEQFF. CDR3 nucleotide sequence: TGTGCTAGTGGTTTGGCCGGGACTAGCGGTTACAATGAGCAGTTCTTC.

The rearrangement links TRBV3-1 (or the pseudogene TRBV3-2) to TRBJ1-4; TRBD1 might be the D (6 bases). Germline-derived CDR1 and CDR2 are LGHDT and YNNKEL (reference sequence). V shed 2 bases and J shed 0 bases, with 10 bases lying between them. The CDR3 has 16 amino acids. The CDR3 region has the DNA TGTGCCAGCAGCCAATATGGACAGCCAACTAATGAAAAACTGTTTTTT. Translating gives CASSQYGQPTNEKLFF.

CDR3 protein: CASSPPTIGTQYF. CDR3 nucleotide sequence: TGTGCCAGCTCACCACCGACTATAGGGACCCAGTACTTC. The J gene is TRBJ2-5, the V gene TRBV18, with D maybe TRBD2 (5 bases). The CDR3 is 13 amino acids. Germline values: CDR1 KGHSH, CDR2 LQKENI. Trimming took 0 bases from V and 7 from J, leaving 9 bases between them.